The table lists the clone carrying this T cell receptor (beta chain) with a few counts. The sample originates from a study of blood T cells in healthy people across ages. On the study more broadly: For every two T cells, template switching captured about one barcoded beta molecule.

Together with a sample-barcoded 5' primer, a J-beta primer mix was included in a second PCR lasting about 6 to 11 cycles. TCRdb redid the calling of the 5' RACE reads with MiXCR, one entry per CDR3 protein. The repertoire holds hundreds of thousands of distinct CDR3 sequences, roughly 64% seen once, with over 20% in the top ten. Germline V CDR1 and CDR2: SQVTM, ANQGSEA. The CDR3 is 14 residues long. V was pared by 0 bases and J by 2 bases, with 8 bases between. The specimen was blood. This receptor was identified in a man aged 25 to 40 in good health. This sequence joins TRBV29-1 and TRBJ2-1; TRBD2 might be the D (6 bases). The CDR3 bases are TGCAGCGTTGAAGAGGGGAGGACCTACAATGAGCAGTTCTTC. Translated: CSVEEGRTYNEQFF.